These 20 T cell receptor beta chains were all obtained from the same sample, sequenced in a study of Graves' ophthalmopathy and Graves' hyperthyroidism. The authors amplified TCR beta CDR3 regions, and they did so from RNA transcripts for repertoire sequencing. Following a first-round RT-PCR that used HTBI primers, a second-round multiplex PCR was carried out. TCRdb processed the multiplex PCR reads anew with MiXCR; each CDR3 protein has one entry. The data hold around 590,000 distinct CDR3 sequences, with approximately 37% observed a single time. Sequencing input: peripheral blood or thyroid tissue (not recorded which). The receptors were gathered from an adult man with Graves' hyperthyroidism.

This clonotype was seen only a few times. As DNA, the CDR3 is TGTGCCAGCAGTTCAGACCCCTCCGGGGATGAGCAGTACTTC. Amino acid sequence: CASSSDPSGDEQYF. The chain combines TRBV27 with TRBJ2-7; TRBD2 is a possible D gene (5 bases). This CDR3 spans 14 amino acids. The V end was cut by 4 bases, the J end by 7 bases, with 17 bases between. The germline CDR1 and CDR2 sequences are MNHEY and SMNVEV (reference sequence).

In this sample, this clonotype turned up many times. The chain links TRBV13 to TRBJ1-2; 7 positions match TRBD1. V lost 4 bases to trimming and J lost 3 bases; unmatched junction nucleotides: 2. This CDR3 has 13 residues. Germline V gives CDR1 PRHDT, CDR2 FYEKMQ (reference sequence). The CDR3 DNA sequence: TGTGCCAGCAGCTACGACAGGGACTATGGCTACACCTTC. Residues: CASSYDRDYGYTF.

The chain recombines TRBV29-1 with TRBJ1-1; maybe TRBD1 (6 bases). CDR1 is SQVTM and CDR2 is ANQGSEA in the germline V gene. The ends were cut back, 4 bases at V and 7 bases at J, with 19 bases in the middle. CDR3 length: 14 residues. The CDR3 nucleotides read TGCAGCGTTGGTGGACAGCCGTTCGGGGATGAAGCTTTCTTT. This gives the protein CSVGGQPFGDEAFF.

This clonotype was seen ten or more times. The gene calls are TRBV6-5 and TRBJ1-2; TRBD1 matches at 7 bases. The CDR3 totals 14 residues. Trimming took 7 bases from V and 4 from J; bases not matched to a gene: 9. Germline V CDR1 and CDR2: MNHEY, SVGAGI. The CDR3 is CASTKGASGYGYTF. CDR3 bases: TGTGCCAGCACCAAGGGGGCGTCGGGCTATGGCTACACCTTC.

This clonotype was picked up a small number of times. In DNA, the CDR3 is TGCAGTGCAAGTCACAGGGGGGATGGCTACACCTTC. It yields the protein CSASHRGDGYTF. This chain links TRBV20-1 with TRBJ1-2; 8 positions match TRBD1. The CDR3 covers 12 residues. CDR1 is DFQATT, CDR2 SNEGSKA, per germline (reference sequence). With V trimmed by 6 bases and J by 6 bases, 6 bases remained unmatched.

The J gene is TRBJ1-5, the V gene TRBV2; a possible D gene is TRBD1 (5 bases). Germline values: CDR1 SNHLY, CDR2 FYNNEI. Trimming stripped 3 bases from V and 11 bases from J, with 17 bases between. The length of the CDR3 is 14 residues. In nucleotides, the CDR3 is TGTGCCAGCAGTGATCGGGGAGCAGGGTCGGCCCAGCATTTT. Its protein is CASSDRGAGSAQHF.

This clonotype was seen repeatedly, ten times or more. The germline gene is not matched at one end of the junction; a read error may be the cause. This chain joins TRBV10-1 and TRBJ1-1; D is undetermined. This CDR3 spans 13 amino acids. The germline CDR1 and CDR2 sequences are WNHNN and SYGVQD (reference sequence). The CDR3 DNA sequence: TGTGCCAGCACAAGCAGTATGAACACTGAAGCTTTCTTT. Protein: CASTSSMNTEAFF.

The chain recombines TRBV7-2 with TRBJ1-2; no reliable D call. The ends were cut back, 4 bases at V and 2 bases at J, with 14 bases in the middle. Germline CDR1 SGHTA, CDR2 FQGNSA. This CDR3 comprises 15 residues. The CDR3 sequence: CASSSAGPGNYGYTF. The CDR3 bases are TGTGCCAGCAGCTCAGCTGGGCCAGGAAACTATGGCTACACCTTC.

In its sample, this clonotype was seen a few times. The chain has TRBV25-1 and TRBJ2-5, with 11 bases matching TRBD1. Germline V gene data show CDR1 as MGHDK and CDR2 as SYGVNS. The CDR3 is 15 amino acids. V shed 4 bases and J 5 bases; nucleotides not matched to a gene: 6. In DNA form, the CDR3 reads TGTGCCAGCAGTGCGGGACAGGGGGTATGGGAGACCCAGTACTTC. Translating gives CASSAGQGVWETQYF.

This clonotype was recorded a few times. The chain links TRBV24-1 to TRBJ2-3; tentatively, D is TRBD1 (6 bases). Trimming left V 3 bases short and J 0 bases short, with 9 bases between. The CDR3 is 15 amino acids. Germline values: CDR1 KGHDR, CDR2 SFDVKD. CDR3 nucleotides: TGTGCCACCAGTGATCTTACAGGGAGCACAGATACGCAGTATTTT. Translated: CATSDLTGSTDTQYF.

In its sample, this clonotype was seen many times. The chain couples TRBV2 to TRBJ1-1; D uncertain. The CDR3 sequence is 13 residues long. With 9 bases removed from V and 0 bases from J, the gap between germline ends came to 11 bases. CDR1 and CDR2 (germline): SNHLY, FYNNEI. CDR3 amino acids: CARQKDLNTEAFF. For the CDR3, the DNA is TGTGCCAGACAGAAGGATCTGAACACTGAAGCTTTCTTT.

The V and J genes are TRBV7-9 and TRBJ2-3; 8 positions match TRBD2. CDR3 size: 15 residues. Trimming removed 5 bases from V and 8 bases from J; junction bases left unmatched: 12. The V gene's germline CDR1 is SEHNR and CDR2 FQNEAQ (reference sequence). CDR3 DNA: TGTGCCAGCAGCCCAGGTAGCGGGAAGCACGCTACGCAGTATTTT. This codes for CASSPGSGKHATQYF.

The chain combines TRBV7-4 with TRBJ1-1; maybe TRBD1 (5 bases). The V gene lost 5 bases and the J gene lost 6 bases, with 13 bases spanning the gap. CDR1 and CDR2 (germline): SGHVT, SQSDAQ. The CDR3 length is 13 residues. The CDR3 DNA is TGTGCCAGCAGCCAGGGATCATTGTCTGAAGCTTTCTTT. This gives the protein CASSQGSLSEAFF.

At least ten counts were recorded for this clonotype. The genes are TRBV4-1 and TRBJ1-5; D possibly corresponds to TRBD1 (5 bases). Germline-derived CDR1 and CDR2 are MGHRA and YSYEKL. This CDR3 has 13 residues. Trimming pared 4 bases from V and 6 bases from J, leaving 10 bases between. CDR3 sequence reads: CASSPWGFQPQHF. CDR3 DNA sequence: TGCGCCAGCAGCCCTTGGGGGTTTCAGCCCCAGCATTTT.

As DNA, the CDR3 is TGCGCCAGCAGCTTGGACAGACCCTCCTACAATGAGCAGTTCTTC. Its translation: CASSLDRPSYNEQFF. The chain employs TRBV5-1 and TRBJ2-1; no definite D call. This CDR3 contains 15 residues. Trimming shortened V by 0 bases and J by 0 bases, and 7 bases separated the two germline ends. Germline CDR1 SGHRS, CDR2 YFSETQ.

The V gene is TRBV2, the J gene TRBJ2-1; no clear D gene. The CDR3 totals 14 residues. The V gene lost 2 bases and the J gene lost 8 bases, with 13 bases spanning the gap. The germline CDR1 and CDR2 sequences are SNHLY and FYNNEI. The CDR3 reads CASSERFVGHEQFF. The CDR3 DNA sequence: TGTGCCAGCAGTGAAAGGTTTGTCGGCCATGAGCAGTTCTTC.

This clonotype was detected many times. The chain employs TRBV7-3 and TRBJ2-5; D possibly uses TRBD1 or TRBD2 (6 bases each). This CDR3 comprises 14 residues. The germline V and J ends were trimmed by 5 bases and 5 bases, with 15 bases remaining between them. Per the germline V gene, CDR1 is SGHTA and CDR2 is FQGTGA. The CDR3 nucleotides are TGTGCCAGCAGCCACGACAGGAGGGGGGAGACCCAGTACTTC. This codes for CASSHDRRGETQYF.

Ten or more counts support this clonotype. The rearrangement links TRBV2 to TRBJ1-5; D is possibly TRBD1 (6 bases). This CDR3 is built from 15 residues. CDR1 SNHLY and CDR2 FYNNEI come from the germline V gene. V was shortened by 4 bases and J by 9 bases, with 19 bases between the two germline ends. The CDR3 nucleotides read TGTGCCAGCAGTGGGGATTTGGACAGCTCGAGGCCCCAGCATTTT. This codes for CASSGDLDSSRPQHF.

The chain couples TRBV6-5 to TRBJ2-7; D is perhaps TRBD1 (6 bases). Trimming cost V 6 bases and J 2 bases, with 17 bases left between them. Per germline, CDR1 MNHEY and CDR2 SVGAGI. The CDR3 loop spans 15 amino acids. CDR3 sequence reads: CASSQDIGDTYEQYF. The CDR3 DNA follows: TGTGCCAGCAGCCAAGATATCGGGGACACCTACGAGCAGTACTTC.

The chain has TRBV29-1 and TRBJ1-2; 9 positions match TRBD1. Germline CDR1 reads SQVTM; CDR2 reads ANQGSEA. The CDR3 runs to 14 residues. V dropped 6 bases and J dropped 0; count of bases not matched to a gene: 5. The CDR3 spells CSVGQGDTNYGYTF. In DNA, the CDR3 is TGCAGCGTGGGACAGGGAGACACTAACTATGGCTACACCTTC.